This TCR beta chain appears in the sequencing data of a study of PD-L1 blockade in urothelial cancer (dated by TCRdb to the late 2010s). Study-wide context: Therapy was started in the mid-2010s for all patients, and atezolizumab 1,200 mg was administered intravenously every 3 weeks. Pretreatment tumor samples, along with matched peripheral blood collected serially before and after atezolizumab treatment, underwent TCR sequencing. Blood samples were analyzed 3 weeks after the start of treatment (second dose) and 6 weeks after the start of treatment. An ECOG performance status of 0 or 1 was recorded for the patients, and 0 to 3 prior chemotherapy regimens had been received by the patients. Around 30 patients had pretreatment blood TCR-seq, about 24 had at least one posttreatment blood collection, and about 24 had tumor TCR-seq. About 90% of the 29 patients were males with bladder-origin urothelial cancer, and 18 of 29 reported a prior smoking history. In the same patients, pretreatment tumors underwent whole exome sequencing and RNA sequencing in addition to TCR sequencing. Nine patients reached durable clinical benefit, while fewer than 25 patients did not. Somatic, immune and clinical correlates of response to PD-L1 blockade with atezolizumab in urothelial cancer were the focus of an exploratory multi-omic analysis. Progression-free survival longer than 6 months counted as durable clinical benefit, and TCR features were additionally tested against both progression-free and overall survival. Blood samples gave median yields of approximately 130,000 T cells and over 80,000 unique TCRs, along with a median clonality of approximately 0.084.

The CDR3 spans 13 residues, from the cysteine through the phenylalanine. Only CDR3 DNA is held: 39 bases, read in frame from base 1. CDR1 and CDR2 are drawn from the germline V gene: SGHRS, YFSETQ. The junction shows trimming of 7 bases on V and 3 bases on J, plus 11 bases between the germline ends. Notes on this clone: No antigen is known for it. Nothing much larger sits one base from this clone, and base qualities are not available.

Results the study describes overall, beyond this receptor: A pretreatment peripheral blood TCR clonality below the median was linked to improved progression-free and overall survival. Because the sample size was small (n ≈ 27) and many of the analyses were exploratory, the results are meant to be hypothesis-generating. At 3 weeks after the start of treatment, tumor-associated TCR clones in peripheral blood had expanded more in patients with durable benefit (n ≈ 22, p = 0.022).

Per the publication, the time point label means: peripheral blood 6 weeks after treatment start. A cohort of 25 to 35 patients with locally advanced or metastatic urothelial carcinoma, treated at Memorial Sloan Kettering on a trial protocol, was included. Peripheral blood mononuclear cells were collected pretreatment and during treatment, at between 1 and 8 total time points per patient. The Qiagen DNeasy Blood extraction kit was used to purify genomic DNA from total PBMCs and tumor samples. PBMCs were collected pretreatment and during treatment, and were isolated and stored as previously described. Each PCR received spiked-in synthetic TCR analog templates so that absolute template abundance could be estimated from read counts. The immunoSEQ assay was used to amplify TCRbeta CDR3 regions from genomic DNA with bias-controlled V and J gene primers. Rearranged TCRbeta segments were sequenced at approximately 20X coverage. Per the original workflow: Sequencing errors were corrected by clustering, and CDR3s were annotated against IMGT so that V, D and J genes could be assigned. Out-of-frame and stop-codon sequences were excluded, and only productive TCRbeta rearrangements were used in downstream analyses. Clonality was calculated as one minus the Shannon entropy normalized by the log of the number of unique productive sequences. Clones differing between time points or between blood and tumor were identified by Fisher's exact test with Benjamini-Hochberg correction at adjusted p below 0.01. The immuneACCESS repertoire file appears here via TCRdb, limited to in-frame rearrangements. These files lack a portion of the clones; in checked studies, under half of the deficit traces to unresolved V genes, and the cause of the others is not known. That table gives V, J and clone size, and the DNA gave D and trimming. Present in this sample are 45,000 to 60,000 clones, 85% to 90% of which were seen just once. 2.4% of the sample is held by the ten biggest clonotypes.

The receptor's source is a man in his sixties with urothelial cancer. Source: PBMCs, taken around atezolizumab (anti-PD-L1) treatment. This chain is built from TRBV5-1 and TRBJ2-1; the D segment could be TRBD1, given 5 matching bases. CDR3 loop: CASSLGDYNEQFF. The bases are TGCGCCAGCTCATTAGGGGACTACAATGAGCAGTTCTTC.